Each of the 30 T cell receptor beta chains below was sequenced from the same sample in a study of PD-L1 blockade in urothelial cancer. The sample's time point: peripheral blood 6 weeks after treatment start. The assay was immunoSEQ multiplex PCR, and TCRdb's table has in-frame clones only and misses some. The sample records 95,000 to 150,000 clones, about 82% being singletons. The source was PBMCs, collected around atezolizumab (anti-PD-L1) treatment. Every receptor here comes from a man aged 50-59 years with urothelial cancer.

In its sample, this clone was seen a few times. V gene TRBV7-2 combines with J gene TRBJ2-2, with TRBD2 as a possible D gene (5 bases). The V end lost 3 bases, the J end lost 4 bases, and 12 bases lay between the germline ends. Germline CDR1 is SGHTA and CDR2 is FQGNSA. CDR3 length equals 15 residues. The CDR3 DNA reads TGTGCCAGCAGCTTCGACGGGATCGGCACCGGGGAGCTGTTTTTT. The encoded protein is CASSFDGIGTGELFF.

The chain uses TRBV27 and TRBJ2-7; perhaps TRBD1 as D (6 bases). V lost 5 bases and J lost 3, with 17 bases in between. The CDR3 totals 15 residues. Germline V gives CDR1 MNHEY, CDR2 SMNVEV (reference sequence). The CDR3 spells CASSRGGGRGYEQYF. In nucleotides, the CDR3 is TGTGCCAGCAGTAGGGGCGGCGGCAGGGGCTACGAGCAGTACTTC.

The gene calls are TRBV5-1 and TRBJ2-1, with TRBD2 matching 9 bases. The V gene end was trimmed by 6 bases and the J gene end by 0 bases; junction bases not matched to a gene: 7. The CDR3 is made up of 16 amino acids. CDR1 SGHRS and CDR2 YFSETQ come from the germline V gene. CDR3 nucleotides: TGCGCCAGCAAAATTCTAGCGGGGAGCTCCTACAATGAGCAGTTCTTC. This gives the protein CASKILAGSSYNEQFF.

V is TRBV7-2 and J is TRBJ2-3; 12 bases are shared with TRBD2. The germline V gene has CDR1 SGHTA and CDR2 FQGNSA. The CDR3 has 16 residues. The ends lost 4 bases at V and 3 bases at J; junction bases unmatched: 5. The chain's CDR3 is CASSSLAGGMTDTQYF. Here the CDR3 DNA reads TGTGCCAGCAGCTCTCTAGCGGGAGGGATGACAGATACGCAGTATTTT.

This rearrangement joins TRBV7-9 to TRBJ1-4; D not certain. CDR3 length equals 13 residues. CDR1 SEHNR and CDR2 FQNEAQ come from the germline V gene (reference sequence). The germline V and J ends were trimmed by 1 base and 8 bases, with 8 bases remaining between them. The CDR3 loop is CASSLDGEEKLFF. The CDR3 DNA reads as TGTGCCAGCAGCTTAGACGGGGAGGAAAAACTGTTTTTT.

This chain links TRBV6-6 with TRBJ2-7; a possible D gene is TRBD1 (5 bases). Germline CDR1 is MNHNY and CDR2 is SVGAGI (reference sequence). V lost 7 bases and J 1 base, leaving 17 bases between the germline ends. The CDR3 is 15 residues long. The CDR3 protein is CASTTQGHPSYEQYF. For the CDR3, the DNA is TGTGCCAGCACTACTCAAGGACACCCATCCTACGAGCAGTACTTC.

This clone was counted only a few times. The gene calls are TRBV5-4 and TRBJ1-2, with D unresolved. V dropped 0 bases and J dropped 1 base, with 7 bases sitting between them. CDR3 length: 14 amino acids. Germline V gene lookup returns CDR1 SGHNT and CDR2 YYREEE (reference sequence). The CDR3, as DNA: TGTGCCAGCAGCTTGGCTGCAGTTAACTATGGCTACACCTTC. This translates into CASSLAAVNYGYTF.

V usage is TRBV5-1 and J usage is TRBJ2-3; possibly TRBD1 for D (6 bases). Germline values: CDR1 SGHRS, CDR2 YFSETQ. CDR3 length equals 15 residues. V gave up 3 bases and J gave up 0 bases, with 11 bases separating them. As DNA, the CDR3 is TGCGCCAGCAGCTACCGGGACACTAGCACAGATACGCAGTATTTT. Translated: CASSYRDTSTDTQYF.

The CDR3 here is CASSEGAGWAGELFF. The CDR3 DNA sequence: TGTGCCAGCAGTGAAGGCGCAGGTTGGGCCGGGGAGCTGTTTTTT. The chain joins TRBV6-1 to TRBJ2-2; D unresolved. The length of the CDR3 is 15 residues. CDR1 and CDR2 from the germline V gene are MNHNS and SASEGT. The V and J ends lost 1 base and 6 bases respectively, with 12 bases between them.

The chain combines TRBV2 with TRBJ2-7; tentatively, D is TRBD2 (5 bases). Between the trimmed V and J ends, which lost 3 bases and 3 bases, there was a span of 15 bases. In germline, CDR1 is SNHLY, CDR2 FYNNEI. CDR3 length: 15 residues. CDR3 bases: TGTGCCAGCAGTGAGAGGGAACCCCAATTCTACGAGCAGTACTTC. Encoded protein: CASSEREPQFYEQYF.

The chain's CDR3 is CASSLGARGAGELFF. The DNA of the CDR3 is TGCGCCAGCAGCTTGGGCGCTCGGGGAGCCGGGGAGCTGTTTTTT. This chain joins TRBV5-1 and TRBJ2-2; weak D call: TRBD2 (5 bases). Looked up from germline, CDR1 is SGHRS and CDR2 is YFSETQ. V gave up 0 bases and J gave up 6 bases, with 12 bases separating them. The length of the CDR3 is 15 residues. Drawing the rest from reference TRBV5-1 and TRBJ2-2, the complete variable domain is KAGVTQTPRYLIKTRGQQVTLSCSPISGHRSVSWYQQTPGQGLQFLFEYFSETQRNKGNFPGRFSGRQFSNSRSEMNVSTLELGDSALYLCASSLGARGAGELFFGEGSRLTVL.

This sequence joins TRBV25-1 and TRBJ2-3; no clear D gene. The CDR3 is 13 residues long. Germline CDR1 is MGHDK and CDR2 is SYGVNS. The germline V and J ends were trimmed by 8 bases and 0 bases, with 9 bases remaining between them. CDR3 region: CASFGWSTDTQYF. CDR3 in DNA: TGTGCCAGCTTCGGTTGGAGCACAGATACGCAGTATTTT.

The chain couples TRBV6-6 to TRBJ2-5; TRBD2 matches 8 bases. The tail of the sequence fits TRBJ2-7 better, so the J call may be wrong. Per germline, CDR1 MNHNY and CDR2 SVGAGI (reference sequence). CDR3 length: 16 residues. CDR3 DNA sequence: TGTGCCAGCAGGGAGAGGCTAGCGGGCGGTTCCTACGAGCAGTACTTC. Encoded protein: CASRERLAGGSYEQYF.

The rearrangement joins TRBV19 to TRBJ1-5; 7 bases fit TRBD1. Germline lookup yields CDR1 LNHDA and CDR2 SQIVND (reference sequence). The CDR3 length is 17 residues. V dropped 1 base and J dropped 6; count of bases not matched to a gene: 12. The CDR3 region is CASSIGPHRGLRQPQHF. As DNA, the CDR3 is TGTGCCAGTAGTATAGGACCTCACAGGGGTCTTCGTCAGCCCCAGCATTTT. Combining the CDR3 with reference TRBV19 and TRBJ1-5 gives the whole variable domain DGGITQSPKYLFRKEGQNVTLSCEQNLNHDAMYWYRQDPGQGLRLIYYSQIVNDFQKGDIAEGYSVSREKKESFPLTVTSAQKNPTAFYLCASSIGPHRGLRQPQHFGDGTRLSIL.

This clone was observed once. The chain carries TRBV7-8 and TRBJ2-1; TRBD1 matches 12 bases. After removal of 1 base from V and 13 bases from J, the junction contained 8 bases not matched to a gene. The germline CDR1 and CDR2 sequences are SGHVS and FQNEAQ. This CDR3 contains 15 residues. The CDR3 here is CASSLDGTGGFAQFF. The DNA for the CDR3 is TGTGCCAGCAGCTTAGATGGGACAGGGGGCTTTGCTCAGTTCTTC.

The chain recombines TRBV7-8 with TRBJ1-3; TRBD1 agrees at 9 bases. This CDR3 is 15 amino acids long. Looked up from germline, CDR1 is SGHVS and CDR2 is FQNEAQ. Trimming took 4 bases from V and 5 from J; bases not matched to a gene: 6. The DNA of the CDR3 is TGTGCCAGCAGCTCCGGACAGGGGAGAAGAAACACCATATATTTT. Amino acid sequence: CASSSGQGRRNTIYF.

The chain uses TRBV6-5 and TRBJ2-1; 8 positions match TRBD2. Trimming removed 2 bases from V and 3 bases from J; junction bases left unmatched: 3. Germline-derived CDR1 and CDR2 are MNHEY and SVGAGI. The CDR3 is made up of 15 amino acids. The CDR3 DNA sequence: TGTGCCAGCAGTTACACGGGAGGGGTCTACAATGAGCAGTTCTTC. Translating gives CASSYTGGVYNEQFF.

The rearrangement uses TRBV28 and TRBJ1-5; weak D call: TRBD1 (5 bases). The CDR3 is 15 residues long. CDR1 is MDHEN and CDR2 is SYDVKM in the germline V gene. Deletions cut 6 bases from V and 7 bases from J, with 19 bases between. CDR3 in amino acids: CASSPAGGVGQPQHF. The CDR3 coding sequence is TGTGCCAGCAGCCCGGCGGGGGGAGTAGGGCAGCCCCAGCATTTT.

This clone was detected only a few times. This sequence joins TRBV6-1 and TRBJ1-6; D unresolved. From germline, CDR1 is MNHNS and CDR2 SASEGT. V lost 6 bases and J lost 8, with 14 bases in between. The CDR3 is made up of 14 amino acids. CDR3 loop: CASRLIGGDSPLHF. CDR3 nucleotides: TGTGCCAGCAGACTGATCGGTGGAGATTCACCCCTCCACTTT.

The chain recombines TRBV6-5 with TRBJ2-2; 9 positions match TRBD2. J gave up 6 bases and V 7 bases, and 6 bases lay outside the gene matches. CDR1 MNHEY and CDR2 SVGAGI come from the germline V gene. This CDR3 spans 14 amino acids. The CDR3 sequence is CASTILAGAGELFF. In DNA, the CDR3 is TGTGCCAGCACGATACTAGCGGGCGCCGGGGAGCTGTTTTTT.

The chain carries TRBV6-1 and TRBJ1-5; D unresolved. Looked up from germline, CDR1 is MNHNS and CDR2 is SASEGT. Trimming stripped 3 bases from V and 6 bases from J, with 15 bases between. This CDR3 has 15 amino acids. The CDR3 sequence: CASSDPGELGQPQHF. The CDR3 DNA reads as TGTGCCAGCAGTGATCCCGGGGAGTTAGGTCAGCCCCAGCATTTT.

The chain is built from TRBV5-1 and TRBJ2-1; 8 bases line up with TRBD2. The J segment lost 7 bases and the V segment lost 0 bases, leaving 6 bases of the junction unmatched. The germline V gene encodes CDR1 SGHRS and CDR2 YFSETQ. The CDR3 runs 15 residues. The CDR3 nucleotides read TGCGCCAGCAGCTTGGAAGCGGGAGTGGGTAATGAGCAGTTCTTC. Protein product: CASSLEAGVGNEQFF.

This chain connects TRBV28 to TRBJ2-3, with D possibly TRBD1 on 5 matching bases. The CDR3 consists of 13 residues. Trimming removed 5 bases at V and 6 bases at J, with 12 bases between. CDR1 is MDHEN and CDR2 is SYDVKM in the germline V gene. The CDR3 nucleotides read TGTGCCAGCAGTGGTGGGGCAGGGGATACGCAGTATTTT. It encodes CASSGGAGDTQYF.

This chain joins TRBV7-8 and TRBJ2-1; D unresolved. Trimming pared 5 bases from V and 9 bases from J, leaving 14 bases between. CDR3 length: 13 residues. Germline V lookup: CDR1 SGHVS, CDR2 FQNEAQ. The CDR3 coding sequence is TGTGCCAGCAGCATAAGATCTTGGAGTGAGCAGTTCTTC. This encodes CASSIRSWSEQFF.

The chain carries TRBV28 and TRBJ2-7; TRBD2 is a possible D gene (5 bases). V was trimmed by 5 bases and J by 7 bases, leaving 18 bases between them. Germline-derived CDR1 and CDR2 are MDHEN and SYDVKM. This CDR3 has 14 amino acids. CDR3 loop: CASSRPDYLGEQYF. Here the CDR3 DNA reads TGTGCCAGCAGTCGACCCGACTACCTGGGTGAGCAGTACTTC.

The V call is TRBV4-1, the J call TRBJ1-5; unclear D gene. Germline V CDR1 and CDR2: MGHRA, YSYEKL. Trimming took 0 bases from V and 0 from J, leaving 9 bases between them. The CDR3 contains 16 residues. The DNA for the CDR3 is TGCGCCAGCAGCCAAGACGCGGGGTATAGCAATCAGCCCCAGCATTTT. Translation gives CASSQDAGYSNQPQHF.

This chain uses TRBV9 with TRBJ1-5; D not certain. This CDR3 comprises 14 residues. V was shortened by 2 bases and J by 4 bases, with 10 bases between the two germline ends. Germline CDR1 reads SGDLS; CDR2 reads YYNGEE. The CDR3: CASSVVAENQPQHF. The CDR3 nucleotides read TGTGCCAGCAGCGTCGTGGCGGAGAATCAGCCCCAGCATTTT.

As DNA, the CDR3 is TGTGCCTGGAGTTCGTCCCGGGAGACCCAGTACTTC. It specifies CAWSSSRETQYF. V usage is TRBV30 and J usage is TRBJ2-5; the D is unclear. V gave up 2 bases and J gave up 5 bases, with 9 bases separating them. Germline CDR1 GTSNPN, CDR2 SVGIG (reference sequence). The CDR3 sequence is 12 residues long.

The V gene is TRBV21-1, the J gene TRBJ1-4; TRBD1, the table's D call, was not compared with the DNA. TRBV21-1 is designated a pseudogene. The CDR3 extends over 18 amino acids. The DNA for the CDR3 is TGTGCCAGCAGGTTTAAGGGACAGGGCTATGCAACTAATGAAAAACTGTTTTTT. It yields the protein CASRFKGQGYATNEKLFF.

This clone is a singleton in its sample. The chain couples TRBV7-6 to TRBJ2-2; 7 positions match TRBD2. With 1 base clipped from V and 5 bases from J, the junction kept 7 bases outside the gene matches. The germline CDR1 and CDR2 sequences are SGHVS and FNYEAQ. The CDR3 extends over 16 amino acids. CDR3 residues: CASSLVQGLETGELFF. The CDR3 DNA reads TGTGCCAGCAGCTTAGTGCAAGGACTAGAGACCGGGGAGCTGTTTTTT.